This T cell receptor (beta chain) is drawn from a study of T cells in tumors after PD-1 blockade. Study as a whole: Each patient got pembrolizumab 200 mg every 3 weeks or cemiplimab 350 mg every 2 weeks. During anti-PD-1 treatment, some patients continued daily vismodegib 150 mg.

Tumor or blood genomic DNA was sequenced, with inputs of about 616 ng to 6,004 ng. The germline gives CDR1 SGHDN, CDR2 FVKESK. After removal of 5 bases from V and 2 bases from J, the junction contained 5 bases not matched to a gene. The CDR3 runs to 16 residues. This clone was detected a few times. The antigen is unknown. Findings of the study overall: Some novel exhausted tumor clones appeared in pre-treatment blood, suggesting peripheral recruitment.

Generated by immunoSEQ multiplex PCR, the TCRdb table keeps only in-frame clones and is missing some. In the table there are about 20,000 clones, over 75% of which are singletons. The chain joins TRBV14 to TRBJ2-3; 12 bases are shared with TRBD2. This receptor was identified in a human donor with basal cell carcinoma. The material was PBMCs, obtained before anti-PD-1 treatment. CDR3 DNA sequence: TGTGCCAGCAGCTTCGGACTAGCGGGAAACACAGATACGCAGTATTTT. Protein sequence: CASSFGLAGNTDTQYF.